The 27 T cell receptor beta chains below come from one sample, sequenced in a study of vaccination effects on CD4 cells after COVID-19. These receptors have no known antigen. Only in-frame clones appear in the TCRdb table, and some are missing; sequencing was by immunoSEQ multiplex PCR. The table has roughly 70,000 clones, about 80% seen once. Antigen-specific CD4+ T cells expanded by the ViraFEST assay with viral peptide pools were then sequenced. The authors isolated CD4+ T cells after nine to eleven days of culture. Either the BNT162b2 or mRNA-1273 vaccine was given to participants in two doses. The sequencing used CD4+ T cells from PBMCs cultured with HCoV-OC43 spike peptides, collected after COVID-19 vaccination. The sample's subset: HCoV-OC43 spike overlapping peptide pool stimulation. The receptors stem from a human donor who received a COVID-19 vaccine.

The genes are TRBV6-4 and TRBJ2-7, with D possibly TRBD1 on 5 matching bases. The CDR3 extends over 14 amino acids. V was trimmed by 3 bases and J by 1 base, leaving 10 bases between them. The germline gives CDR1 MRHNA, CDR2 SNTAGT. The CDR3 DNA reads as TGTGCCAGCAGTGAAGGGGATAGATCCTACGAGCAGTACGTC. It codes for CASSEGDRSYEQYV.

The rearrangement uses TRBV6-5 and TRBJ2-4; possibly TRBD1 for D (5 bases). V dropped 10 bases and J dropped 2 bases, with 18 bases sitting between them. This CDR3 has 15 residues. The germline V gene has CDR1 MNHEY and CDR2 SVGAGI. CDR3 protein: CATTPFRDSKNIQYF. The CDR3 nucleotides read TGTGCCACCACACCGTTCAGGGATTCCAAAAACATTCAGTACTTC.

V usage is TRBV5-8 and J usage is TRBJ1-2; D possibly corresponds to TRBD1 (5 bases). The CDR3 is 16 residues long. CDR1 is SGHTS, CDR2 YDEGEE, per germline. Trimming removed 2 bases from V and 5 bases from J, with 19 bases in between. CDR3 in DNA: TGTGCCAGCAGCTTAACGCCCACGCAGGGACGGTATGGCTACACCTTC. Protein: CASSLTPTQGRYGYTF. Using reference TRBV5-8 and TRBJ1-2 for the parts outside the CDR3, the full variable domain is EAGVTQSPTHLIKTRGQQATLRCSPISGHTSVYWYQQALGLGLQFLLWYDEGEERNRGNFPPRFSGRQFPNYSSELNVNALELEDSALYLCASSLTPTQGRYGYTFGSGTRLTVV.

This chain joins TRBV4-1 and TRBJ1-3, with TRBD1 matching 10 bases. Per the germline V gene, CDR1 is MGHRA and CDR2 is YSYEKL. The CDR3 is made up of 16 amino acids. Unmatched junction bases numbered 4, after V lost 3 bases and J lost 2 bases. CDR3 loop: CASSHGQGGPGNTIYF. For the CDR3, the DNA is TGCGCCAGCAGCCATGGACAGGGGGGACCTGGAAACACCATATATTTT.

The chain links TRBV2 to TRBJ2-5; 9 bases match TRBD2. V was clipped by 6 bases and J by 5 bases; unmatched bases: 13. Germline CDR1 is SNHLY and CDR2 is FYNNEI. The CDR3 is 16 residues long. Here the CDR3 DNA reads TGTGCCAGCAGACTGAACGGCGGGGGGGTTACGGAGACCCAGTACTTC. Amino acids: CASRLNGGGVTETQYF.

CDR3 sequence (DNA): TGCGCCAGCAGAACCGGGACAGGGTCGGATGAGCAGTTCTTC. The encoded protein is CASRTGTGSDEQFF. The V gene is TRBV5-1, the J gene TRBJ2-1; 9 positions agree with TRBD1. V shed 5 bases, J shed 8 bases, and the junction held 8 bases outside the gene matches. Germline V lookup: CDR1 SGHRS, CDR2 YFSETQ. The CDR3 contains 14 residues. The full variable domain, in which reference TRBV5-1 and TRBJ2-1 provide the parts outside the CDR3, is KAGVTQTPRYLIKTRGQQVTLSCSPISGHRSVSWYQQTPGQGLQFLFEYFSETQRNKGNFPGRFSGRQFSNSRSEMNVSTLELGDSALYLCASRTGTGSDEQFFGPGTRLTVL.

This clone has only a few counts. The chain has TRBV2 and TRBJ1-5; the D gene is possibly TRBD1 (6 bases). This CDR3 is built from 13 residues. Trimming cost V 5 bases and J 6 bases, with 11 bases left between them. The germline V gene has CDR1 SNHLY and CDR2 FYNNEI. CDR3 residues: CASSIDRSQPQHF. The CDR3 DNA sequence: TGTGCCAGCAGTATAGACAGGAGTCAGCCCCAGCATTTT.

The chain links TRBV7-9 to TRBJ2-3, with TRBD2 identical over 9 bases. The CDR3 has 15 residues. Germline V gene sequence: CDR1 SEHNR, CDR2 FQNEAQ (reference sequence). With 5 bases clipped from V and 2 bases from J, the junction kept 5 bases outside the gene matches. CDR3 nucleotide sequence: TGTGCCAGCAGCCAGCGGGGGGCCATCACAGATACGCAGTATTTT. The encoded protein is CASSQRGAITDTQYF.

The chain carries TRBV4-3 and TRBJ2-3; TRBD1 agrees at 9 bases. V trimming: 1 base; J trimming: 0 bases; junction bases outside the gene matches: 5. This CDR3 is built from 17 residues. Germline V gives CDR1 LGHNA, CDR2 YSLEER. CDR3 region: CASSQVGTGFSTDTQYF. CDR3 DNA sequence: TGCGCCAGCAGCCAAGTTGGGACAGGGTTTAGCACAGATACGCAGTATTTT.

In this sample, this clone turned up once. The chain links TRBV10-3 to TRBJ2-3; tentative D call: TRBD2 (6 bases). This CDR3 has 15 residues. The germline V gene has CDR1 ENHRY and CDR2 SYGVKD. The ends were cut back, 4 bases at V and 0 bases at J, with 11 bases in the middle. The CDR3 reads CAISGKRASTDTQYF. The DNA for the CDR3 is TGTGCCATCAGTGGCAAGCGGGCTAGCACAGATACGCAGTATTTT.

This clone was counted a few times. The V and J genes are TRBV6-5 and TRBJ1-2, with D perhaps TRBD1 (6 bases). V was clipped by 0 bases and J by 3 bases, with 11 bases between them. The CDR3 spans 15 residues. Germline-derived CDR1 and CDR2 are MNHEY and SVGAGI. CDR3 coding DNA: TGTGCCAGCAGTTACTCCGGGACACTCGACTATGGCTACACCTTC. This codes for CASSYSGTLDYGYTF.

The V call is TRBV10-3, the J call TRBJ1-1; TRBD1 might be the D (5 bases). The CDR3 has 15 residues. Germline V CDR1 and CDR2: ENHRY, SYGVKD. Trimming removed 6 bases from V and 7 bases from J, with 21 bases in between. CDR3 nucleotide sequence: TGTGCCATCAGCCCCGGGGCAGGATGGAATGGTGAAGCTTTCTTT. Amino acids: CAISPGAGWNGEAFF.

The chain recombines TRBV30 with TRBJ2-5, with D perhaps TRBD2 (5 bases). Trimming took 0 bases from V and 2 from J, leaving 7 bases between them. CDR1 and CDR2 (germline): GTSNPN, SVGIG (reference sequence). This CDR3 region has 13 residues. The CDR3 here is CAWSVSGQETQYF. In nucleotides, the CDR3 is TGTGCCTGGAGTGTTTCGGGGCAAGAGACCCAGTACTTC.

V gene TRBV4-1 combines with J gene TRBJ2-2; the match to TRBD2 covers 10 bases. CDR3 length: 20 residues. V shed 4 bases, J shed 1 base, and the junction held 15 bases outside the gene matches. Germline V gene sequence: CDR1 MGHRA, CDR2 YSYEKL. Written as DNA, the CDR3 is TGCGCCAGCAGCCGGGACTCTCCTCTAGCGGGGGTTCTGAACACCGGGGAGCTGTTTTTT. This encodes CASSRDSPLAGVLNTGELFF.

The chain links TRBV9 to TRBJ2-5; D is unresolved. Looked up from germline, CDR1 is SGDLS and CDR2 is YYNGEE. The V end lost 0 bases, the J end lost 6 bases, and 9 bases lay between the germline ends. The CDR3 is 13 amino acids. CDR3 coding DNA: TGTGCCAGCAGCGTAGCGAGTGCACAGACCCAGTACTTC. Its protein product is CASSVASAQTQYF. Full variable domain (outside the CDR3, taken from reference TRBV9 and TRBJ2-5): DSGVTQTPKHLITATGQRVTLRCSPRSGDLSVYWYQQSLDQGLQFLIQYYNGEERAKGNILERFSAQQFPDLHSELNLSSLELGDSALYFCASSVASAQTQYFGPGTRLLVL.

The chain is built from TRBV7-9 and TRBJ2-6; possible D gene TRBD2, 5 bases. Between the trimmed V and J ends, which lost 2 bases and 3 bases, there was a span of 8 bases. CDR1 and CDR2 (germline): SEHNR, FQNEAQ (reference sequence). This CDR3 has 15 residues. The DNA for the CDR3 is TGTGCCAGCAGCTTAAGAGGGAATGGGGCCAACGTCCTGACTTTC. Its protein product is CASSLRGNGANVLTF. Looking up the rest from reference TRBV7-9 and TRBJ2-6 gives the full variable domain: DTGVSQNPRHKITKRGQNVTFRCDPISEHNRLYWYRQTLGQGPEFLTYFQNEAQLEKSRLLSDRFSAERPKGSFSTLEIQRTEQGDSAMYLCASSLRGNGANVLTFGAGSRLTVL.

The chain recombines TRBV7-8 with TRBJ2-7; D unresolved. V lost 4 bases, J lost 0 bases, and 10 bases lay in between. The CDR3 length is 14 residues. CDR1 and CDR2 (germline): SGHVS, FQNEAQ. CDR3 bases: TGTGCCAGCAGCTCACGACCCACCTCCTACGAGCAGTACGTC. This translates into CASSSRPTSYEQYV.

The genes are TRBV5-1 and TRBJ1-4, with D unresolved. Trimming shortened V by 2 bases and J by 4 bases, and 9 bases separated the two germline ends. Looked up from germline, CDR1 is SGHRS and CDR2 is YFSETQ. The CDR3 is made up of 14 amino acids. The CDR3 sequence is CASSFREINEKLFF. The CDR3 coding sequence is TGCGCCAGCAGCTTCCGGGAAATTAATGAAAAACTGTTTTTT. The full variable domain, rest sourced from reference TRBV5-1 and TRBJ1-4, is KAGVTQTPRYLIKTRGQQVTLSCSPISGHRSVSWYQQTPGQGLQFLFEYFSETQRNKGNFPGRFSGRQFSNSRSEMNVSTLELGDSALYLCASSFREINEKLFFGSGTQLSVL.

The chain combines TRBV7-7 with TRBJ1-5, with D tentatively TRBD1 (6 bases). Trimming pared 3 bases from V and 4 bases from J, leaving 19 bases between. Germline CDR1 and CDR2: SSHAT and FNYEAQ (reference sequence). The CDR3 extends over 17 amino acids. This CDR3 reads CASSLDSLQTANQPQHF. The CDR3, as DNA: TGTGCCAGCAGCTTGGACAGTCTCCAAACAGCGAATCAGCCCCAGCATTTT.

This clone was detected a few times. The chain carries TRBV12-3 or TRBV12-4 and TRBJ1-3, with D hard to call. The CDR3 loop spans 12 amino acids. The V and J ends lost 8 bases and 4 bases respectively, with 9 bases between them. The CDR3 loop reads CASSRVGNTIYF. CDR3 nucleotides: TGTGCCAGCTCAAGGGTAGGAAACACCATATATTTT.

This clone was observed a handful of times. The chain recombines TRBV10-2 with TRBJ2-2; D unclear. CDR3 length equals 15 residues. V was pared by 6 bases and J by 4 bases, with 15 bases between. Germline CDR1 and CDR2: WSHSY and SAAADI. The DNA of the CDR3 is TGCGCCAGCAGACGCGACCCCATTGGCACCGGGGAGCTGTTTTTT. It specifies CASRRDPIGTGELFF.

The chain employs TRBV7-9 and TRBJ1-2; D is unclear. Germline CDR1 SEHNR, CDR2 FQNEAQ (reference sequence). V was pared by 1 base and J by 0 bases, with 6 bases between. The CDR3 has 14 residues. The CDR3 region is CASSLEVANYGYTF. CDR3 in DNA: TGTGCCAGCAGCTTAGAGGTAGCTAACTATGGCTACACCTTC.

This chain links TRBV6-2 or TRBV6-3 with TRBJ2-5, with TRBD1 matching 11 bases. Germline loops: CDR1 MNHEY, CDR2 SVGEGT. V was pared by 2 bases and J by 4 bases, with 3 bases of the junction left unmatched. This CDR3 region has 15 residues. The CDR3 DNA reads as TGTGCCAGCAGTTACGTCGGGACAGGGGGAGAGACCCAGTACTTC. Amino acid sequence: CASSYVGTGGETQYF.

The chain recombines TRBV12-3 or TRBV12-4 with TRBJ2-1; D might be TRBD1 (5 bases). This CDR3 region has 11 residues. Trimming left V 1 base short and J 12 bases short, with 7 bases between. This CDR3 is CASSLVQGQFF. CDR3 DNA sequence: TGTGCCAGCAGTTTAGTCCAGGGGCAGTTCTTC.

The rearrangement links TRBV24-1 to TRBJ1-2; no reliable D call. This CDR3 has 14 residues. Germline V gives CDR1 KGHDR, CDR2 SFDVKD. Deletions cut 4 bases from V and 4 bases from J, with 12 bases between. The CDR3 sequence is CATSEREDVYGYTF. CDR3 nucleotide sequence: TGTGCCACCAGTGAACGAGAGGACGTCTATGGCTACACCTTC.

Only a few counts were recorded for this clone. The rearrangement joins TRBV19 to TRBJ2-6; 9 bases line up with TRBD1. The CDR3 loop spans 18 amino acids. The V gene end was trimmed by 3 bases and the J gene end by 0 bases; junction bases not matched to a gene: 6. Germline V gene lookup returns CDR1 LNHDA and CDR2 SQIVND (reference sequence). This CDR3 is CASSIGQGRPSGANVLTF. The CDR3 nucleotides read TGTGCCAGTAGTATTGGACAGGGGCGCCCCTCTGGGGCCAACGTCCTGACTTTC.

The rearrangement links TRBV7-9 to TRBJ1-1; D is ambiguous. This CDR3 region has 13 residues. The ends were cut back, 5 bases at V and 1 base at J, with 8 bases in the middle. The germline V gene encodes CDR1 SEHNR and CDR2 FQNEAQ (reference sequence). The CDR3 coding sequence is TGTGCCAGCAGCGACCGAGAGAACACTGAAGCTTTCTTT. Translation: CASSDRENTEAFF.